This T cell receptor (beta chain) was obtained from a study of blood T cell repertoires in COVID-19. As handled by the study authors: Cell counts per sample came from amplifying reference gene primers. The assay was immunoSEQ multiplex PCR, and TCRdb's table has in-frame clones only and misses some. That table furnishes V, J and clone size, whereas the DNA furnished D and trimming. Here the sample spans 40,000 to 60,000 clones, over 65% being singletons. This sequence originates from a woman aged 70-85 years with acute or convalescent COVID-19. Sequencing was done on a sample of peripheral blood.

CDR3 sequence: CASSNQRNYGYTF. In DNA, the CDR3 is TGTGCCAGCAGTAATCAGCGAAACTATGGCTACACCTTC. V usage is TRBV6-6 and J usage is TRBJ1-2; D unresolved. Germline-derived CDR1 and CDR2 are MNHNY and SVGAGI (reference sequence). The CDR3 covers 13 residues. The V gene lost 5 bases and the J gene lost 2 bases, with 9 bases spanning the gap.